Included here is one T cell receptor beta chain sequence, with context. Its antigen is unknown. No base quality information exists; no much larger clone differs at one position. This sample stems from a study of cytomegalovirus exposure and HLA in healthy donors (dated 2017 in TCRdb). Looking at the study overall: According to an earlier analysis of around 600 of the donors, some 180 million T cells yielded 120 million or so unique TCR beta sequences and approximately 300 Gb of sequence data. Besides the first cohort of around 670 subjects, a separate validation cohort made up of roughly 120 different subjects was used. In an earlier analysis of over 550 of the donors, high-throughput TCR beta sequencing was used to judge whether each TCR beta V gene segment behaved as functional or pseudogenic. The genetic ancestry cluster associated with self-reported Caucasian donors included around four fifths of the roughly 390 genotyped donors. Across 300 to 400 genotyped donors of the cohort, an average of about 240,000 unique TCR beta nucleotide sequences per donor were sequenced, and 15% to 20% of those sequences were non-productive. Donor age, sex, ethnicity and CMV serostatus were compiled together with the repertoire data. The number of typed donors differed by locus: about 629-630 for A, B, C, DRB1 and DQB1; some 500 for DQA1; around 580 for DPA1; and about 470 for DPB1. To predict cytomegalovirus infection status, the study brought together high-throughput TCR immunosequencing, statistical association of individual TCRs with disease status, and machine learning. Class I and class II HLA loci were covered by the typing at four-digit resolution. All discovery cohort repertoires had been generated using a single sequencing platform. About 280 gigabases of sequencing data and tens of millions of unique TCR sequences made up an early release that covered 500 to 700 HLA-typed donors. Roughly five DR-DQ haplotypes were handled as single units for association and clustering because linkage in the cohort was strong. In a later analysis, previously published TCR beta repertoires from 666 donors were re-analyzed and high-resolution HLA genotyping was added so that TCR occurrence patterns could be studied. The study used immunosequencing to profile the T cell repertoires of approximately 640 subjects and linked those repertoires to cytomegalovirus serostatus. The aim of the study was to test whether cataloging public T cell receptors could identify signatures of past pathogen exposure. In the later analysis, no new phenotypic data were used to find candidate immune exposures; instead, reliance was placed on TCR beta sequences and their occurrence across donors. A later genetic analysis used genome-wide SNP genotypes for about three fifths of the roughly 700 donors, treating that subset as a discovery cohort. The full study reports these points: A group of highly shared sequence variants was considered likely to be a technical artifact of the sequencing pipeline. Broadly in line with IMGT annotations, most TCR beta V segments showed up in productive rearrangements about 90% or about 30% of the time in an earlier analysis of about 500 of the donors. The earlier analysis of approximately 560 of the donors excluded roughly 16 rarely observed V segments, including chromosome 9 orphons, because counts were too low. For the cohort, immune exposure information was limited to CMV serostatus. This cohort had only TCR beta chains sequenced, and the lack of alpha or paired-chain data limited which features could be detected. Some IMGT-functional V segments, including TRBV6-2 and TRBV6-3, could not be told apart with the 87-base-pair reads, so those segments were excluded. A later genetic analysis associated a missense DCLRE1C variant with V-gene and J-gene trimming of TCR beta chains, and an independent cohort replicated the association. A few of the identified cytomegalovirus-associated TCR beta chains were confirmed in vitro to be specific for cytomegalovirus antigens. In a later analysis, HLA-associated TCR beta chains were found to be more clonally expanded and to have lower generation probabilities than equally common non-associated chains. In a later analysis, the rate of TCR association differed among HLA loci, with DRB1 alleles having the most associated TCRs and HLA-C alleles having the fewest. A further reported finding was that TCR beta sequences accurately predicted the HLA-A and HLA-B alleles for most subjects in the first cohort. In a later genetic analysis, fewer N-insertions in productive TCRs were reported among donors in an Asian-associated ancestry cluster than the roughly 710-donor mean. Strong co-occurrence of HLA alleles, especially DR and DQ, made assigning TCR associations to individual alleles difficult. The classifier was reported to diagnose cytomegalovirus status with high specificity and sensitivity in both the original cohort and the validation cohort. According to a later analysis, most CMV-associated TCR beta chains appeared to be HLA-restricted, and the HLA associations seemed to be driven largely by CMV exposure. According to the authors, the approach could potentially be generalized to other disease states and immunological phenotypes. Sequencing depth was assumed to be roughly uniform across donors in the presence/absence analyses, though that assumption may not hold. In the study, about 150 TCR beta chains were listed as associated with cytomegalovirus. At a false discovery rate of 0.05, a later analysis linked some 18,000 TCR beta sequences to specific HLA alleles. While some public TCRs were present in many individuals, most TCR sequences turned up only very rarely across donors. Correlated functional status among segregating V segments might reflect linkage disequilibrium, but an unknown experimental factor could not be ruled out. Several of the top co-occurrence clusters appeared to be linked to parvovirus B19, influenza, CMV and Epstein-Barr virus, according to a later analysis. Because HLA typing was unavailable for some donors at each locus, only the typed subset was used in association tests.

The cohort consisted of 600 to 750 healthy bone marrow donors. At the time of sampling, every cohort member was nominally healthy, though immune exposures that went unrecorded were likely present. The donor was CMV seropositive and was included in the group of 270 or so seropositive cohort members. A peripheral blood sample was provided by each donor, and peripheral blood mononuclear cells were used for TCR beta sequencing. The Qiagen DNeasy Blood Extraction Kit was used to extract genomic DNA from the blood cell samples. The germline V gene (reference sequence) specifies LNHDA as CDR1 and SQIVND as CDR2. The CDR3 goes from the cysteine to the phenylalanine over 15 residues. Only CDR3 DNA is held: 45 bases, read in frame from base 1. Relative to germline, V is 1 base shorter and J is 4 bases shorter, with 13 bases between their ends. The method was the immunoSEQ multiplex PCR assay. For the multiplex PCR, a mixture combining 60 forward primers for TCR Vbeta segments and 13 reverse primers for TCR Jbeta segments was used. A multiplex PCR assay on genomic DNA amplified the CDR3 region of rearranged TCR beta genes. Amplified TCR beta libraries were sequenced as 87-base-pair reads on the Illumina HiSeq System. Turning to the authors' computational methods: A later analysis tallied around 82 million unique TCR beta chains across the 640 or so repertoires, and approximately 12 million of those chains were shared by two or more donors. Raw reads were error-corrected and collapsed into unique sequences by a nearest-neighbor algorithm in which closely related sequences were merged to remove PCR and sequencing errors. V, D and J gene segments were assigned by aligning CDR3 sequences to IMGT reference sequences. For a sequence to be retained, at least a six-nucleotide match to both a V gene segment and a J gene segment was required. Rearrangements were called productive when the CDR3 lacked stop codons and stayed in frame with V and J; all others were non-productive. CDR3 was defined by IMGT convention, running from the second conserved V-encoded cysteine to the conserved J-encoded phenylalanine. Sequences without an unambiguous match to a single V gene segment were excluded from the earlier analysis of several hundred of the donors. An earlier analysis of some 500 of the donors classified V segments as functional when productive rearrangements were above 56.7% and as segregating when the standard deviation between donors was above 5%. To diagnose cytomegalovirus status from the catalog of TCR beta chain sequences, a statistical classification framework was built. In a later analysis, TCR nucleotide sequences were compared against IMGT/GENE-DB human TR gene sequences so that V and J genes could be assigned. A later analysis assigned CDR3 sequences and most-parsimonious VDJ recombination scenarios with the TCRdist pipeline. In a later analysis, each TCR beta chain was defined by its CDR3 amino acid sequence together with its V-gene family, and reads without a unique V-gene family were excluded. As a way to deal with suspected cross-contamination and a sequencing artifact, a later analysis dropped 500 to 700 nucleotide sequences that were highly shared and had low generation probability. A later analysis calculated a clonal expansion index for each public chain from normalized within-repertoire ranks of inferred template counts. In a later analysis, generation probabilities were computed with a VDJ recombination model fitted to out-of-frame rearrangements, and the resulting probabilities were checked against IGoR. In a later analysis, TCR-TCR, TCR-HLA and TCR-CMV co-occurrence was scored with hypergeometric tests, and a repertoire-size bias correction was applied to TCR pairs. To estimate false discovery rates, a later analysis permuted the HLA or CMV assignments 20 times. In a later analysis, co-occurring TCRs were grouped using DBSCAN, with TCRdist sequence similarity added in when clustering inside HLA-allele-positive subsets. Co-occurrence clustering excluded repertoires with fewer than 30,000 or more than 120,000 public chains, plus five with anomalous nucleotide sharing. The immuneACCESS repertoire file appears here via TCRdb, limited to in-frame rearrangements. These files lack a portion of the clones; in checked studies, under half of the deficit traces to unresolved V genes, and the cause of the others is not known. V and J calls and clone size come straight from that table; D and trimming were deduced from the DNA. The sample includes roughly 120,000 clones, with around 80% observed a single time. In total, the top ten clones hold less than 15% of the sample.

Sequenced material: PBMCs. The V and J genes are TRBV19 and TRBJ1-2; perhaps TRBD1 is the D gene, with 5 bases matching. The TCR was taken from an older woman in good health and CMV-seropositive. The CDR3 reads as follows: CASSIGGGNRYGYTF. The DNA sequence follows: TGTGCCAGTAGTATAGGGGGGGGGAACCGCTATGGCTACACCTTC.